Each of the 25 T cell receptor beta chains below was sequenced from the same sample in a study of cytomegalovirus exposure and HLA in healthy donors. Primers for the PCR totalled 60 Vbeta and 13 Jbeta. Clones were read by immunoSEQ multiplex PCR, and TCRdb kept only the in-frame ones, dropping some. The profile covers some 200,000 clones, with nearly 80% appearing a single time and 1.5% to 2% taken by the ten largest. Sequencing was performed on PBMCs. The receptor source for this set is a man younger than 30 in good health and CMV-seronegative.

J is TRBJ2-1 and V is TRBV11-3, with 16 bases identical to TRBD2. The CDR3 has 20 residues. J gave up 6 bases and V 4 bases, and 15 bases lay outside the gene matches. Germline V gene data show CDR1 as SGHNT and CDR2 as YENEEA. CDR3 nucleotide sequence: TGTGCCAGCAGCTCTAAACCCGGGGGACTAGCGGGAGGGCCGACCAATGAGCAGTTCTTC. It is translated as CASSSKPGGLAGGPTNEQFF.

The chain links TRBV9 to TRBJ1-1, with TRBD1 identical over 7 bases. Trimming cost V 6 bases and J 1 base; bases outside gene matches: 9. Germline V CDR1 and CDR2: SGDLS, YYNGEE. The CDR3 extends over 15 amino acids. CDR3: CASTYLTGTNTEAFF. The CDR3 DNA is TGTGCCAGCACTTATTTGACAGGGACGAACACTGAAGCTTTCTTT. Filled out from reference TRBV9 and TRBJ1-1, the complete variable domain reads DSGVTQTPKHLITATGQRVTLRCSPRSGDLSVYWYQQSLDQGLQFLIQYYNGEERAKGNILERFSAQQFPDLHSELNLSSLELGDSALYFCASTYLTGTNTEAFFGQGTRLTVV.

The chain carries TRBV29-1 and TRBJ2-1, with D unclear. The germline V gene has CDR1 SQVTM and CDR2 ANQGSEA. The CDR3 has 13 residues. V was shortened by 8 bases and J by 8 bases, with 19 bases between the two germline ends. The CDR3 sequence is CSTREVYPHEQFF. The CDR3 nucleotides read TGCAGCACACGCGAGGTTTACCCGCATGAGCAGTTCTTC.

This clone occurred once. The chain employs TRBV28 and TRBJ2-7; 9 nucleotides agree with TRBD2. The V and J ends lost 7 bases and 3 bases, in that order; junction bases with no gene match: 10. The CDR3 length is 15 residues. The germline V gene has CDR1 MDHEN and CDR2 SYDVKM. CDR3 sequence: CASTPALAGHYEQYF. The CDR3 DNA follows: TGTGCCAGCACCCCGGCGCTAGCGGGACACTACGAGCAGTACTTC.

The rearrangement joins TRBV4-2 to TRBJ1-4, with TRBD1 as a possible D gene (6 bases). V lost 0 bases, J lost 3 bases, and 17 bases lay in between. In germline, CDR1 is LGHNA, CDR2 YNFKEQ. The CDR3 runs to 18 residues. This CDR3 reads CASSQERAGANANEKLFF. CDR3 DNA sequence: TGTGCCAGCAGCCAAGAGAGGGCAGGGGCCAATGCTAATGAAAAACTGTTTTTT.

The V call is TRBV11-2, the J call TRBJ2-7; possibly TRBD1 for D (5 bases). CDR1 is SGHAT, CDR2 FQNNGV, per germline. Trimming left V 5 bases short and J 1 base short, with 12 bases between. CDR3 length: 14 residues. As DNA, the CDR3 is TGTGCCAGCAGCCCCCCAGGGCGGTCCTACGAGCAGTACTTC. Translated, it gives CASSPPGRSYEQYF.

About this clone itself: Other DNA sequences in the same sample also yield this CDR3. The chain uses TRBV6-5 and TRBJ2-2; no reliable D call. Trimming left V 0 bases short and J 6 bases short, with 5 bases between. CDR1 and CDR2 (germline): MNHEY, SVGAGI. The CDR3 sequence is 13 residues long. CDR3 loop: CASSYSRSGELFF. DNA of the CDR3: TGTGCCAGCAGTTACTCACGGTCCGGGGAGCTGTTTTTT.

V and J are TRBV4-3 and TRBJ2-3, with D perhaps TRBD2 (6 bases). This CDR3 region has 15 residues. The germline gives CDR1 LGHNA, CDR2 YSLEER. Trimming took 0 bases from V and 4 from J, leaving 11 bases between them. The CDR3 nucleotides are TGCGCCAGCAGCCAAGAGTGGGGGGAAGCAGATACGCAGTATTTT. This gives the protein CASSQEWGEADTQYF.

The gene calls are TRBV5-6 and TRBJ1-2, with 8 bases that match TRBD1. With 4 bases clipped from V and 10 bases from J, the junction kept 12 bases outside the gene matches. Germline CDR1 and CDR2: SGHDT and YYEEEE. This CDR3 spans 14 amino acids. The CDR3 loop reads CASSPTGTGLVYTF. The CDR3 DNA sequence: TGTGCCAGCAGCCCAACCGGGACAGGACTTGTCTACACCTTC.

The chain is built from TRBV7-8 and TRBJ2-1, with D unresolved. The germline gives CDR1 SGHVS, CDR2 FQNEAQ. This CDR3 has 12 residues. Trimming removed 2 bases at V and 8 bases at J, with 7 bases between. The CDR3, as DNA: TGTGCCAGCAGCTTACTCGTCCATGAGCAGTTCTTC. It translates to CASSLLVHEQFF.

The CDR3 protein is CSVRLYNPSHEQFF. In DNA, the CDR3 is TGCAGCGTTAGGCTTTACAACCCTAGTCATGAGCAGTTCTTC. This chain joins TRBV29-1 and TRBJ2-1, with D unresolved. This CDR3 region has 14 residues. Trimming took off 5 bases at V and 8 bases at J, with 19 bases between the two ends. Germline V gene lookup returns CDR1 SQVTM and CDR2 ANQGSEA.

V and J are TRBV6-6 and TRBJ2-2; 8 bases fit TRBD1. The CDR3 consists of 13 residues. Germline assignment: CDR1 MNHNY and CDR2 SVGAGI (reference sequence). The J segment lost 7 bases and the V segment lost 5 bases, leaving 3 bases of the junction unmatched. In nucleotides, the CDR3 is TGTGCCAGCAGTCCACAGGGGGACGGGGAGCTGTTTTTT. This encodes CASSPQGDGELFF.

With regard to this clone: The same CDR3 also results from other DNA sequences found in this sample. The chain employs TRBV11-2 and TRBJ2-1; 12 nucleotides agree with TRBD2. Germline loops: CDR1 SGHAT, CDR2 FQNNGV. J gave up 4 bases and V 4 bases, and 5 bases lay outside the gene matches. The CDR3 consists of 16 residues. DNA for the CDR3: TGTGCCAGCAGCTCCCCGGGACTAGCGGGTTACAATGAGCAGTTCTTC. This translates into CASSSPGLAGYNEQFF.

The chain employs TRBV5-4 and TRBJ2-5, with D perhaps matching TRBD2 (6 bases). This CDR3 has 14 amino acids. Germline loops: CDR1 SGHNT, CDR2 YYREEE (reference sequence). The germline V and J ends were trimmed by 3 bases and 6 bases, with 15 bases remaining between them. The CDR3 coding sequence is TGTGCCAGCAGCTCCGAATGGGCGGGGAAGACCCAGTACTTC. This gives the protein CASSSEWAGKTQYF.

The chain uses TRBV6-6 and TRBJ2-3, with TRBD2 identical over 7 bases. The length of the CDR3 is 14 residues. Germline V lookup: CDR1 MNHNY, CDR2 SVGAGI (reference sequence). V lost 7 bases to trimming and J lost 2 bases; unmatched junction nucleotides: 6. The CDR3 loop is CASNSGPITDTQYF. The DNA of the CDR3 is TGTGCCAGCAATAGCGGGCCTATCACAGATACGCAGTATTTT.

The DNA for the CDR3 is TGCGCCAGCAGCCCCGAGCGGTCCCGGGGGGTCTATGGCTACACCTTC. It codes for CASSPERSRGVYGYTF. The chain combines TRBV4-3 with TRBJ1-2; the D gene is possibly TRBD1 (5 bases). Trimming removed 4 bases at V and 4 bases at J, with 19 bases between. Germline CDR1 LGHNA, CDR2 YSLEER. The CDR3 sequence is 16 residues long.

In nucleotides, the CDR3 is TGTGCCAGCAGCCCACATCCGGGACAGGAATACGAGCAGTACTTC. Its protein product is CASSPHPGQEYEQYF. This chain uses TRBV7-2 with TRBJ2-7, with 8 positions matching TRBD1. The CDR3 is made up of 15 amino acids. Trimming cost V 5 bases and J 4 bases; bases outside gene matches: 10. Germline assignment: CDR1 SGHTA and CDR2 FQGNSA.

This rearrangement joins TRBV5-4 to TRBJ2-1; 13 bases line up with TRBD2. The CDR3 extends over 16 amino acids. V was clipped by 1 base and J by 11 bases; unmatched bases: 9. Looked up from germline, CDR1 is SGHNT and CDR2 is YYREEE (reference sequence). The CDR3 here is CASSLYGTSGTGQQFF. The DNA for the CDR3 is TGTGCCAGCAGCTTGTATGGGACTAGCGGGACAGGCCAGCAGTTCTTC.

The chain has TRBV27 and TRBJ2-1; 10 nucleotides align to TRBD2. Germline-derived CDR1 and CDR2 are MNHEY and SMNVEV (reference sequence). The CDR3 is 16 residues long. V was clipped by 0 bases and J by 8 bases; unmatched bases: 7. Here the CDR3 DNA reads TGTGCCAGCAGTTTATCGCTAGCGGGAGTTGAGGATGAGCAGTTCTTC. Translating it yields CASSLSLAGVEDEQFF.

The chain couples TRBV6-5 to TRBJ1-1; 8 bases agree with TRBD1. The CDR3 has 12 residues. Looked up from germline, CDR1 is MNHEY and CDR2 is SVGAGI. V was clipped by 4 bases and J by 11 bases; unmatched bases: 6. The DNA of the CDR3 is TGTGCCAGCAGTTCTAGGACAGGGAAGGCTTTCTTT. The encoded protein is CASSSRTGKAFF.

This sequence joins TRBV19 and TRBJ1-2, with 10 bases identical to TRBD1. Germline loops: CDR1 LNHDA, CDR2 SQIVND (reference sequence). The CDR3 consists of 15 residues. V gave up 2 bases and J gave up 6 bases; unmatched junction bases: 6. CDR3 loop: CASSISGQGVDGYTF. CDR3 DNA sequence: TGTGCCAGTAGTATAAGTGGACAGGGGGTCGATGGCTACACCTTC.

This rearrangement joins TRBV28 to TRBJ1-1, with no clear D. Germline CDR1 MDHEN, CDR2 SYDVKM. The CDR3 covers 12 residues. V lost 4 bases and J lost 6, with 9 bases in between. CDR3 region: CASSWQSAEAFF. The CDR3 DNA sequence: TGTGCCAGCAGTTGGCAATCCGCTGAAGCTTTCTTT.

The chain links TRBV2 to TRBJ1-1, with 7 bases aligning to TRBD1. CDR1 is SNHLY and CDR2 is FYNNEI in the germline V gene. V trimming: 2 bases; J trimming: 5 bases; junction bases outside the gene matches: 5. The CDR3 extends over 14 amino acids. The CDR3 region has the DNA TGTGCCAGCAGTGAACGGGGGACAGTAACTGAAGCTTTCTTT. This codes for CASSERGTVTEAFF. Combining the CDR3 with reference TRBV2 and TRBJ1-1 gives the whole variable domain EPEVTQTPSHQVTQMGQEVILRCVPISNHLYFYWYRQILGQKVEFLVSFYNNEISEKSEIFDDQFSVERPDGSNFTLKIRSTKLEDSAMYFCASSERGTVTEAFFGQGTRLTVV.

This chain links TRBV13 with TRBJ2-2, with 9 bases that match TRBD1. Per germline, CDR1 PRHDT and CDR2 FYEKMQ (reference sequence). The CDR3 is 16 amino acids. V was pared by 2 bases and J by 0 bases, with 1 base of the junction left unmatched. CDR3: CASSLWTGANTGELFF. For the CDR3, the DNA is TGTGCCAGCAGCTTATGGACAGGGGCGAACACCGGGGAGCTGTTTTTT.

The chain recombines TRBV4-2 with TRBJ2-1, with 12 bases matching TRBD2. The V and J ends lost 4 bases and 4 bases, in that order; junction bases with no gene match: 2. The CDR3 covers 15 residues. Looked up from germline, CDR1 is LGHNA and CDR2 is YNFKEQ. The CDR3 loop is CASSPGLAGYNEQFF. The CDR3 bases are TGTGCCAGCAGCCCCGGACTAGCGGGATACAATGAGCAGTTCTTC.